This T cell receptor beta chain was obtained from a study of T cell responses to AZD1222 COVID-19 vaccine. Germline CDR1 and CDR2: LNHDA and SQIVND (reference sequence). The V gene lost 0 bases and the J gene lost 2 bases, with 10 bases spanning the gap. The CDR3 consists of 15 residues. Clones were read by immunoSEQ multiplex PCR, and TCRdb kept only the in-frame ones, dropping some. The data hold around 120,000 clones, with 80% to 95% observed a single time. This TCR was recovered from an adult who received the AZD1222 COVID-19 vaccine. V and J are TRBV19 and TRBJ2-5; D is uncertain. This material consisted of peripheral blood, taken 28 days after the second AZD1222 dose. CDR3 in amino acids: CASSIDNGRQETQYF. CDR3 nucleotides: TGTGCCAGTAGTATAGATAACGGCAGACAAGAGACCCAGTACTTC. Together with reference TRBV19 and TRBJ2-5, the CDR3 gives the full variable domain: DGGITQSPKYLFRKEGQNVTLSCEQNLNHDAMYWYRQDPGQGLRLIYYSQIVNDFQKGDIAEGYSVSREKKESFPLTVTSAQKNPTAFYLCASSIDNGRQETQYFGPGTRLLVL.